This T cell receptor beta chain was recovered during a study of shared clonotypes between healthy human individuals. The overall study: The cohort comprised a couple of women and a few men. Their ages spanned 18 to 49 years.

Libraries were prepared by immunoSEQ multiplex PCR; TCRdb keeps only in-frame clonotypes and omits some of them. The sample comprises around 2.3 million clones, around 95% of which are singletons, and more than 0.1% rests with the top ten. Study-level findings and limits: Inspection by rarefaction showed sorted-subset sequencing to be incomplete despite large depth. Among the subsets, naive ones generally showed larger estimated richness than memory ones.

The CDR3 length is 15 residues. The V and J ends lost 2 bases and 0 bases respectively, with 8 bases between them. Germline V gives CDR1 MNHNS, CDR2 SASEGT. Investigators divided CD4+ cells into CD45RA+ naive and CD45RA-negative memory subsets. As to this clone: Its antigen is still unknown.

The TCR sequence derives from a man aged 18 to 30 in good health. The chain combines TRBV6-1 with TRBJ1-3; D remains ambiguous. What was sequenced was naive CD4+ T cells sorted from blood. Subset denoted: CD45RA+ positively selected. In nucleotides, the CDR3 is TGTGCCAGCAGTGAACTAAGGCACTCTGGAAACACCATATATTTT. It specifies CASSELRHSGNTIYF.